This is a list of T cell receptor beta chains from one sample in a study of OX40 agonist ivuxolimab in advanced cancers. Some clones are missing from TCRdb's copy, which holds only in-frame ones; the method was immunoSEQ multiplex PCR. The sample has about 21,000 clones, about 83% seen once; the top ten hold around 20%. Sample: CD4+ or CD8+ T cells sorted from blood, taken in a trial of the OX40 agonist ivuxolimab. The source of these receptors is an adult with an advanced solid tumor such as melanoma, head and neck, liver or kidney cancer. The CDR3 runs from the conserved cysteine through the conserved F or W. A D gene is named only where the DNA matches it firmly. Clone size appears in some rows only: once, few, many, or a class for an expanded clone.

CDR3nt: TGTGCCAGCAGCCAGCCCTCGGGGGGGGACTATGGCTACACCTTC; CDR3aa: CASSQPSGGDYGYTF; abundance: NA; j_gene: TRBJ1-2; d_gene: NA; v_gene: TRBV5-6
CDR3nt: TGTGCCAGCAGCGTCGGGGGGGAGTTCTCTGGAAACACCATATATTTT; CDR3aa: CASSVGGEFSGNTIYF; abundance: NA; j_gene: TRBJ1-3; d_gene: NA; v_gene: TRBV9
CDR3nt: TGTGCCGGTAACCGGGACTCCGCCACAGATACGCAGTATTTT; CDR3aa: CAGNRDSATDTQYF; abundance: NA; j_gene: TRBJ2-3; d_gene: NA; v_gene: TRBV6-6
CDR3nt: TGTGCCAGCAGCTTGACAGGAACCTACGAGCAGTACTTC; CDR3aa: CASSLTGTYEQYF; abundance: NA; j_gene: TRBJ2-7; d_gene: NA; v_gene: TRBV2
CDR3nt: TGTGCCAGCAGCCCTGTCAGGGGGCTCTACGAGCAGTACTTC; CDR3aa: CASSPVRGLYEQYF; abundance: NA; j_gene: TRBJ2-7; d_gene: TRBD1; v_gene: TRBV11-2
CDR3nt: TGTGCCAGCAGCCCAGGGTCGGGCTACGAGCAGTACTTC; CDR3aa: CASSPGSGYEQYF; abundance: once; j_gene: TRBJ2-7; d_gene: NA; v_gene: TRBV4-2
CDR3nt: TGTGCCAGCAGCCAAGCCCTTGAGGGCCCCTCCTACGAGCAGTACTTC; CDR3aa: CASSQALEGPSYEQYF; abundance: few; j_gene: TRBJ2-7; d_gene: NA; v_gene: TRBV4-2
CDR3nt: TGCGCCAGCACCGTGACAGGCAACTATGGCTACACCTTC; CDR3aa: CASTVTGNYGYTF; abundance: NA; j_gene: TRBJ1-2; d_gene: NA; v_gene: TRBV5-1
CDR3nt: TGTGCCAGCAGCTTGGACTGGGTGGATGGCTACACCTTC; CDR3aa: CASSLDWVDGYTF; abundance: NA; j_gene: TRBJ1-2; d_gene: NA; v_gene: TRBV7-9
CDR3nt: TGTGCCACCTCGTGGGGGACTGAAGCTTTCTTT; CDR3aa: CATSWGTEAFF; abundance: NA; j_gene: TRBJ1-1; d_gene: NA; v_gene: TRBV6-1
CDR3nt: TGTGCCAGCAGCTCACAAAACAGTGGGACAGGAAACTATGGCTACACCTTC; CDR3aa: CASSSQNSGTGNYGYTF; abundance: few; j_gene: TRBJ1-2; d_gene: NA; v_gene: TRBV21-1
CDR3nt: TGTGCCAGCAGTGAGGGGACCCTCGAGCAGTACTTC; CDR3aa: CASSEGTLEQYF; abundance: few; j_gene: TRBJ2-7; d_gene: NA; v_gene: TRBV6-1
CDR3nt: TGTGCCAGCAGACAGGACAGTGCAACTAATGAAAAACTGTTTTTT; CDR3aa: CASRQDSATNEKLFF; abundance: NA; j_gene: TRBJ1-4; d_gene: NA; v_gene: TRBV6-5
CDR3nt: TGTGCCAGCAGTGAAGCCAGGGCGGTCACTGAAGCTTTCTTT; CDR3aa: CASSEARAVTEAFF; abundance: once; j_gene: TRBJ1-1; d_gene: NA; v_gene: TRBV2
CDR3nt: TGTGCCAGCAGCCTCCCGAGGGACCAGGCCTTCGCAGAGCAGTTCTTC; CDR3aa: CASSLPRDQAFAEQFF; abundance: medium-sized; j_gene: TRBJ2-1; d_gene: NA; v_gene: TRBV9
CDR3nt: TGTGCCTGGAGTGTATGGGGAAACACCATATATTTT; CDR3aa: CAWSVWGNTIYF; abundance: NA; j_gene: TRBJ1-3; d_gene: NA; v_gene: TRBV30
CDR3nt: TGTGCCAGCAGCTTTTATAGCGGGGGTTACAATGAGCAGTTCTTC; CDR3aa: CASSFYSGGYNEQFF; abundance: NA; j_gene: TRBJ2-1; d_gene: TRBD2; v_gene: TRBV7-3
CDR3nt: TGTGCCAGCAGCTTTAGCGGGGAATCCTACAATGAGCAGTTCTTC; CDR3aa: CASSFSGESYNEQFF; abundance: few; j_gene: TRBJ2-1; d_gene: TRBD2; v_gene: TRBV11-2
CDR3nt: TGTGCCAGCAGCCCACCCCCCGGGGGCTATGGCTACACCTTC; CDR3aa: CASSPPPGGYGYTF; abundance: NA; j_gene: TRBJ1-2; d_gene: NA; v_gene: TRBV6-5
CDR3nt: TGTGCCTGGAATGGAGGGACGGGGCTGAACACTGAAGCTTTCTTT; CDR3aa: CAWNGGTGLNTEAFF; abundance: few; j_gene: TRBJ1-1; d_gene: NA; v_gene: TRBV30
CDR3nt: TGTGCCAGCAGTTTGGGCCTTCACACTGAAGCTTTCTTT; CDR3aa: CASSLGLHTEAFF; abundance: NA; j_gene: TRBJ1-1; d_gene: NA; v_gene: TRBV27
CDR3nt: TGTGCCTGGAGTATTGGACTGGGGAACACTGAAGCTTTCTTT; CDR3aa: CAWSIGLGNTEAFF; abundance: NA; j_gene: TRBJ1-1; d_gene: NA; v_gene: TRBV30
CDR3nt: TGTGCCAGCCAGGACCCAGGTGGAGGGGAGACCCAGTACTTC; CDR3aa: CASQDPGGGETQYF; abundance: NA; j_gene: TRBJ2-5; d_gene: NA; v_gene: TRBV18
CDR3nt: TGTGCCAGCAGTTTGCGGGGGAGCGGAAACACCATATATTTT; CDR3aa: CASSLRGSGNTIYF; abundance: NA; j_gene: TRBJ1-3; d_gene: NA; v_gene: TRBV27
CDR3nt: TGTGCCAGCATGAGACCCCGGGAAGGAGAGACCCAGTACTTC; CDR3aa: CASMRPREGETQYF; abundance: NA; j_gene: TRBJ2-5; d_gene: NA; v_gene: TRBV27
CDR3nt: TGTGCCATCAGAGGGAACCAAGAGACCCAGTACTTC; CDR3aa: CAIRGNQETQYF; abundance: NA; j_gene: TRBJ2-5; d_gene: NA; v_gene: TRBV10-3
CDR3nt: TGTGCCATCAGTACCGGGACAGGCTACGAGCAGTACTTC; CDR3aa: CAISTGTGYEQYF; abundance: NA; j_gene: TRBJ2-7; d_gene: TRBD1; v_gene: TRBV10-3
CDR3nt: TGTGCCTGGGGGGCTTCTGGCACAGATACGCAGTATTTT; CDR3aa: CAWGASGTDTQYF; abundance: NA; j_gene: TRBJ2-3; d_gene: NA; v_gene: TRBV30
CDR3nt: TGTGCCTGGAGTATCCCGACCGGGACAGGGGTAAATCAGCCCCAGCATTTT; CDR3aa: CAWSIPTGTGVNQPQHF; abundance: NA; j_gene: TRBJ1-5; d_gene: TRBD1; v_gene: TRBV30
CDR3nt: TGTGCCAGCAGCGTATACGGACGGATCACAGATACGCAGTATTTT; CDR3aa: CASSVYGRITDTQYF; abundance: NA; j_gene: TRBJ2-3; d_gene: NA; v_gene: TRBV9
CDR3nt: TGTGCCAGCAGCCCCTCTCCCGGACAGGCCCTAAGCTATGGCTACACCTTC; CDR3aa: CASSPSPGQALSYGYTF; abundance: NA; j_gene: TRBJ1-2; d_gene: TRBD1; v_gene: TRBV7-9
CDR3nt: TGTGCCAGCAGAAAATACAGGGTGCAGCAGCCCCAGCATTTT; CDR3aa: CASRKYRVQQPQHF; abundance: NA; j_gene: TRBJ1-5; d_gene: NA; v_gene: TRBV28
CDR3nt: TGTGCCAGCAGAAGGGAGAACACCGGGGAGCTGTTTTTT; CDR3aa: CASRRENTGELFF; abundance: once; j_gene: TRBJ2-2; d_gene: NA; v_gene: TRBV6-6
CDR3nt: TGTGCCAGCAGTCCATCCCCGGGGGGGACAGGAACGGACACTGAAGCTTTCTTT; CDR3aa: CASSPSPGGTGTDTEAFF; abundance: NA; j_gene: TRBJ1-1; d_gene: TRBD1; v_gene: TRBV27
CDR3nt: TGTGCCACCAGCAGAGGGGACACGGGTGGGGATGAGCAGTTCTTC; CDR3aa: CATSRGDTGGDEQFF; abundance: NA; j_gene: TRBJ2-1; d_gene: NA; v_gene: TRBV15
CDR3nt: TGTGCCAGCAGGACTCGACAGGACACCGGGGAGCTGTTTTTT; CDR3aa: CASRTRQDTGELFF; abundance: once; j_gene: TRBJ2-2; d_gene: NA; v_gene: TRBV27
CDR3nt: TGTGCCACCAGTAGTACTCGTACAGGGAGTACTGAAGCTTTCTTT; CDR3aa: CATSSTRTGSTEAFF; abundance: large; j_gene: TRBJ1-1; d_gene: NA; v_gene: TRBV15
CDR3nt: TGTGCCAGCAGCTTGGAGGGGTCGACTAGCACTCAGTTCTTC; CDR3aa: CASSLEGSTSTQFF; abundance: NA; j_gene: TRBJ2-1; d_gene: TRBD2; v_gene: TRBV5-6
CDR3nt: TGCGCCAGCAGCCACAGGACAGGGGATGATTTGTCTTTCTTT; CDR3aa: CASSHRTGDDLSFF; abundance: once; j_gene: TRBJ1-1; d_gene: TRBD1; v_gene: TRBV4-1
CDR3nt: TGTGCCAGCAGCTCAGCTGGGGACAGGGGGACAGATACGCAGTATTTT; CDR3aa: CASSSAGDRGTDTQYF; abundance: NA; j_gene: TRBJ2-3; d_gene: TRBD1; v_gene: TRBV7-2
CDR3nt: TGTGCCAGCAGTCAAGGGGGGGACGAGCAGTACTTC; CDR3aa: CASSQGGDEQYF; abundance: NA; j_gene: TRBJ2-7; d_gene: NA; v_gene: TRBV7-9
CDR3nt: TGCGCCAGCAGGGGGCACACCGGGTCCTACGAGCAGTACTTC; CDR3aa: CASRGHTGSYEQYF; abundance: NA; j_gene: TRBJ2-7; d_gene: NA; v_gene: TRBV4-1
CDR3nt: TGTGCCAGCAGTTTAGGGCCGGGACAGGGGGCTGGGGCCAACGTCCTGACTTTC; CDR3aa: CASSLGPGQGAGANVLTF; abundance: NA; j_gene: TRBJ2-6; d_gene: TRBD1; v_gene: TRBV28
CDR3nt: TGTGCCAGCAGCCAAGATGCGAGTGCTTGGGGCACTGAAGCTTTCTTT; CDR3aa: CASSQDASAWGTEAFF; abundance: NA; j_gene: TRBJ1-1; d_gene: NA; v_gene: TRBV4-2
CDR3nt: TGTGCCAGTAGTGGCGTTCATGGCTACACCTTC; CDR3aa: CASSGVHGYTF; abundance: NA; j_gene: TRBJ1-2; d_gene: NA; v_gene: TRBV19
CDR3nt: TGTGCCAGCAGTGAAGAGGATTGGGGCGGGGAGCAGTTCTTC; CDR3aa: CASSEEDWGGEQFF; abundance: NA; j_gene: TRBJ2-1; d_gene: NA; v_gene: TRBV6-1
CDR3nt: TGTGCCAGCAGTTTATCGTATTGGGGGGGCGAGTTCTTC; CDR3aa: CASSLSYWGGEFF; abundance: once; j_gene: TRBJ2-1; d_gene: NA; v_gene: TRBV27
CDR3nt: TGTGCCAGCAGTGAGGGGAGCCCCCTATACGAGCAGTACTTC; CDR3aa: CASSEGSPLYEQYF; abundance: few; j_gene: TRBJ2-7; d_gene: NA; v_gene: TRBV9
CDR3nt: TGCGCCAGCAGCCCGACCCCGGGACCGCCGGACACTGAAGCTTTCTTT; CDR3aa: CASSPTPGPPDTEAFF; abundance: NA; j_gene: TRBJ1-1; d_gene: NA; v_gene: TRBV4-1
CDR3nt: TGTGCCAGCGGACCGGGACAGGGGGCGTACGAGCAGTACTTC; CDR3aa: CASGPGQGAYEQYF; abundance: NA; j_gene: TRBJ2-7; d_gene: TRBD1; v_gene: TRBV6-6
CDR3nt: TGTGCCAGCAGTTACTCGAGCCAACTATACGAGCAGTACTTC; CDR3aa: CASSYSSQLYEQYF; abundance: NA; j_gene: TRBJ2-7; d_gene: NA; v_gene: TRBV6-5
CDR3nt: TGTGCTAGTGGTCCCGGGACAGGGGCGAACACCGGGGAGCTGTTTTTT; CDR3aa: CASGPGTGANTGELFF; abundance: NA; j_gene: TRBJ2-2; d_gene: TRBD1; v_gene: TRBV12-5
CDR3nt: TGCGCCAGCAGCGCCGGAGGACAGGGGGCTTACGAGCAGTACTTC; CDR3aa: CASSAGGQGAYEQYF; abundance: once; j_gene: TRBJ2-7; d_gene: TRBD1; v_gene: TRBV4-1
CDR3nt: TGTGCCAGCAGTCCGCGAGAGGGGTGGCAAGAGACCCAGTACTTC; CDR3aa: CASSPREGWQETQYF; abundance: NA; j_gene: TRBJ2-5; d_gene: NA; v_gene: TRBV28
CDR3nt: TGCGCCAGCAGCGTCGGAGTCGACTATGGCTACACCTTC; CDR3aa: CASSVGVDYGYTF; abundance: NA; j_gene: TRBJ1-2; d_gene: NA; v_gene: TRBV10-2
CDR3nt: TGTGCCAGTAGTATACTAGCGGGAGACAATGAGCAGTTCTTC; CDR3aa: CASSILAGDNEQFF; abundance: once; j_gene: TRBJ2-1; d_gene: TRBD2; v_gene: TRBV19
CDR3nt: TGTGCCAGCAGCTTGTTGGCAGGGTACGAGCAGTACTTC; CDR3aa: CASSLLAGYEQYF; abundance: NA; j_gene: TRBJ2-7; d_gene: NA; v_gene: TRBV7-2
CDR3nt: TGTGCCAGCAGTTTTGATTTCCACAGCAATCAGCCCCAGCATTTT; CDR3aa: CASSFDFHSNQPQHF; abundance: NA; j_gene: TRBJ1-5; d_gene: NA; v_gene: TRBV28
CDR3nt: TGTGCCAGCAGCTTCGGGGCGCAGGACGAGCAGTACTTC; CDR3aa: CASSFGAQDEQYF; abundance: few; j_gene: TRBJ2-7; d_gene: NA; v_gene: TRBV7-9